The text below deals with one TCR beta chain. What it recognizes is unknown. The data belong to a study of radiotherapy plus CTLA-4 blockade in lung cancer. Across the whole study: Around 18% of enrolled patients responded objectively, and roughly 31% had disease control. Study-level points and caveats: Some TCR clones had been derived from tumors. These clones expanded in peripheral blood after radiotherapy plus ipilimumab. According to reports, early shifts in blood T cell clones, alongside interferon-beta, forecast response most accurately.

CDR1 and CDR2 from the germline V gene are SEHNR and FQNEAQ (reference sequence). V gave up 5 bases and J gave up 4 bases, with 11 bases separating them. The CDR3 consists of 13 residues. The repertoire was sequenced with immunoSEQ multiplex PCR; TCRdb's copy has only in-frame clones and lacks some. The repertoire holds about 70,000 clones, with 70% to 80% as singletons. Focal radiation plus CTLA-4 blockade with ipilimumab was administered to patients who had chemo-refractory metastatic non-small-cell lung cancer. The rearrangement joins TRBV7-9 to TRBJ1-1; D is ambiguous. The material sequenced was peripheral blood, taken from a patient treated with radiotherapy plus ipilimumab. This receptor was identified in a human donor with non-small cell lung cancer whose response to radiotherapy plus ipilimumab could not be evaluated. Some clones in this sample may be carry-over from other donors' samples. The CDR3 loop is CASSPQPGTEAFF. CDR3 nucleotides: TGTGCCAGCAGCCCCCAGCCGGGCACTGAAGCTTTCTTT.